The T cell receptor beta chain under discussion was sequenced for a study of blood T cell repertoires in COVID-19. Background on the study: Italy, Spain and the United States were the sources of the convalescent and acute COVID-19 samples. The cDNA or gDNA used as material had been derived from T cells, B-cell-depleted T cells, or PBMCs.

V gave up 3 bases and J gave up 5 bases, with 9 bases separating them. The CDR3 spans 12 residues. Germline V lookup: CDR1 DFQATT, CDR2 SNEGSKA (reference sequence). Authors' methods: Estimation of nucleated cell counts relied on the amplification of reference gene primers. Profiled with immunoSEQ multiplex PCR; TCRdb holds only in-frame clones, not every one. The D gene and trimming were derived from the DNA, and the V and J assignments and clone size from that table. Of 95,000 to 150,000 clones in the sample, 82% were seen once. The TCR comes from a woman between 65 and 79 years old with acute or convalescent COVID-19. The sequenced material came from peripheral blood. V usage is TRBV20-1 and J usage is TRBJ2-3; weak D call: TRBD2 (5 bases). The CDR3 nucleotides read TGCAGTGCTAGTCACGGAGGAGATACGCAGTATTTT. Translating it yields CSASHGGDTQYF.